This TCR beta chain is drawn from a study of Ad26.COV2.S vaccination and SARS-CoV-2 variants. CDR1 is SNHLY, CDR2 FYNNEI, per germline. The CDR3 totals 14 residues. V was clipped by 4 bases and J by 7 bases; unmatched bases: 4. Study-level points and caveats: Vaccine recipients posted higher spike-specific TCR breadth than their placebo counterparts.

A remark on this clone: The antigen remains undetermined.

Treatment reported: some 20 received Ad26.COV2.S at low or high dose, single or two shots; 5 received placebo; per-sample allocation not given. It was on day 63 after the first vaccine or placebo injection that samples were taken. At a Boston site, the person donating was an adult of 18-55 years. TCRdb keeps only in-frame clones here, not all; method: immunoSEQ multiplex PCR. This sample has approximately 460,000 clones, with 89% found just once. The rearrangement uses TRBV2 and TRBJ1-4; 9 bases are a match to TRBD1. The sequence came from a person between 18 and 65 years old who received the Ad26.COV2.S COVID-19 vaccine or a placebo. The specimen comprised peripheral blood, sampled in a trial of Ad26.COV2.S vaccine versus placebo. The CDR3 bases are TGTGCCAGCAGTGGACGGGACAGGGCTGAAAAACTGTTTTTT. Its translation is CASSGRDRAEKLFF. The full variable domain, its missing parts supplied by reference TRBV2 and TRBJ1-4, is EPEVTQTPSHQVTQMGQEVILRCVPISNHLYFYWYRQILGQKVEFLVSFYNNEISEKSEIFDDQFSVERPDGSNFTLKIRSTKLEDSAMYFCASSGRDRAEKLFFGSGTQLSVL.